The clone carrying this T cell receptor beta chain was picked up a small number of times. The antigen is unknown. These data originate in a study of metastatic and nonmetastatic thyroid tumors. In the study overall: Repertoire data that came from the blood and tumor or nodule tissue of malignant and benign thyroid patients were compared.

Trimming shortened V by 8 bases and J by 3 bases, and 17 bases separated the two germline ends. In germline, CDR1 is MNHNS, CDR2 SASEGT. The CDR3 consists of 15 residues. Original data processing: Clinicopathological groups of papillary thyroid cancer showed CDR3 differences that were used to build a distant-metastasis classifier. TCRdb re-called the PCR reads through MiXCR. What appears here as the V and J calls and clone size reflects TCRdb's work, not the paper's. This sample has about 33,000 clones, with 10% to 13% found just once. Study-wide findings and caveats: According to reports, the diversity of TCR beta was significantly higher in malignant thyroid tumors than in benign nodules, and this held in both blood and tumor samples.

Every patient underwent thyroid surgery untreated. This receptor was obtained from a female donor with papillary thyroid cancer or a benign thyroid nodule (not recorded which). Some clones in this sample may be carry-over from other donors' samples. Sequenced input: blood. The gene calls are TRBV6-1 and TRBJ2-1, with D possibly being TRBD2 (5 bases). The CDR3 nucleotides read TGTGCCAGCCAACCCTACGGGAAGAACTACAATGAGCAGTTCTTC. As protein: CASQPYGKNYNEQFF.